This note documents a single T cell receptor (beta chain) sequence. The sample belongs to a study of blood T cell repertoires in COVID-19. Original analysis: Reference gene primer amplification in the assay estimated nucleated cell counts. Clones were sequenced by immunoSEQ multiplex PCR, and TCRdb holds only the in-frame ones, with some missing. The D gene and trimming were derived from the DNA, and the V and J assignments and clone size from that table. The sample records 250,000 to 350,000 clones, 88% being singletons. The sample comprised peripheral blood. The clonotype originates from a man between 18 and 35 years old with active or convalescent COVID-19.

CDR3 protein: CASSQRVNTEAFF. CDR3 in DNA: TGTGCCAGCAGCCAGCGGGTTAACACTGAAGCTTTCTTT. The V gene is TRBV27, the J gene TRBJ1-1; D uncertain. Trimming took off 6 bases at V and 2 bases at J, with 10 bases between the two ends. The CDR3 extends over 13 amino acids. CDR1 and CDR2 (germline): MNHEY, SMNVEV (reference sequence).